This record looks at one T cell receptor (beta chain) sequence and its context. CDR1 and CDR2 (germline): GTSNPN, SVGIG (reference sequence). Trimming stripped 3 bases from V and 2 bases from J, with 7 bases between. This CDR3 is 12 amino acids long. These data come from a study of CD8+ T cells in alopecia areata. Looking at the study overall: By percentage of affected scalp area, the severity of treated patients was scored.

The sequencing template was cDNA reverse transcribed from extracted RNA. Data came from immunoSEQ multiplex PCR; TCRdb stores just in-frame clones and leaves some out. This sample carries 42,000 or so clones, roughly 90% of them seen once, and the ten largest clones take approximately 19%. As for treatment: oral pan-JAK inhibitor, 5-10 mg twice daily. V is TRBV30 and J is TRBJ2-5; TRBD1 is a possible D gene (6 bases). Sequenced material: CD8+ T cells sorted from blood, taken at week 24, from a patient treated with tofacitinib. The sequence was obtained from a human donor with alopecia areata. CDR3 bases: TGTGCCTGGAGGACAGGACAAGAGACCCAGTACTTC. Its translation is CAWRTGQETQYF.